This note documents a single T cell receptor (beta chain) sequence. Antigen unknown. The record originates from a study of T cell responses to AZD1222 COVID-19 vaccine. Study-level points and caveats: Nearly half of the spike-specific TCRs reportedly recognize variant regions that carry no mutations. Clonal diversity was possibly underestimated, and the donors were mostly white British, with more females.

The assay was immunoSEQ multiplex PCR, and TCRdb's table has in-frame clones only and misses some. The top ten clones hold under 3% of a sample with about 120,000 clones, around 83% of them seen once. The CDR3 extends over 13 amino acids. V shed 10 bases and J shed 6 bases, with 13 bases lying between them. Germline-derived CDR1 and CDR2 are LGHDT and YNNKEL (reference sequence). Material: peripheral blood, obtained 28 days after the second AZD1222 dose. The rearrangement joins TRBV3-1 (or the pseudogene TRBV3-2) to TRBJ1-6; D is undetermined. The TCR originated in an adult who received the AZD1222 COVID-19 vaccine. The CDR3 region is CATRRNSNSPLHF. As DNA, the CDR3 is TGTGCCACGCGAAGAAATTCTAATTCACCCCTCCACTTT.